The 17 T cell receptor beta chains below all came from one sample that was sequenced in a study of yellow fever vaccine responses in identical twins (dated by TCRdb to between 2018 and 2020). The library was made by RT-PCR. The instrument given in TCRdb is Illumina HiSeq 2500. Clones were called with MiXCR by TCRdb after fastp trimmed the public reads at Q25, and only in-frame beta chains were retained. Every CDR3 protein is listed once, alongside the most common genes and DNA of its rows. The sample table contains about 16,000 distinct CDR3 sequences; only one count was recorded for around 80% of them. The ten largest make up 1.8% of the sample. Sequenced material: T cells from blood (PBMCs), unsorted or a sorted subset (not recorded which), taken before or after yellow fever vaccination (not recorded which). Receptors originate from a woman aged 18-30 years who received the yellow fever vaccine. Donor details come from another sample of the same person, matched by shared clones.

This clonotype was observed a few times. This chain joins TRBV2 and TRBJ2-1, with 9 nucleotides matching TRBD2. The CDR3 runs 16 residues. Germline CDR1 SNHLY, CDR2 FYNNEI. The V and J ends lost 8 bases and 8 bases, in that order; junction bases with no gene match: 16. Here the CDR3 DNA reads TGTGCCAGCTCCGAGTCGCCTAGCGGGAATATATATGAGCAGTTCTTC. Translated: CASSESPSGNIYEQFF.

The chain employs TRBV20-1 and TRBJ2-1; D possibly corresponds to TRBD1 (5 bases). V dropped 3 bases and J dropped 7 bases, with 13 bases sitting between them. Germline values: CDR1 DFQATT, CDR2 SNEGSKA (reference sequence). The CDR3 totals 13 residues. In DNA form, the CDR3 reads TGCAGTGCTAGCCTCGGACATATTAATGAGCAGTTCTTC. Translation gives CSASLGHINEQFF.

The genes are TRBV11-3 and TRBJ2-5, with TRBD2 matching over 11 bases. Germline CDR1 SGHNT, CDR2 YENEEA. V was clipped by 2 bases and J by 5 bases; unmatched bases: 10. The CDR3 runs to 17 residues. The DNA for the CDR3 is TGTGCCAGCAGCTTATTTGATAGCGGGGGGGATACGGAGACCCAGTACTTC. It specifies CASSLFDSGGDTETQYF.

In DNA, the CDR3 is TGTGCCAGCAGCTTAAGGGTGACTAGCGGGAACACCGGGGAGCTGTTTTTT. Its translation is CASSLRVTSGNTGELFF. The rearrangement uses TRBV11-1 and TRBJ2-2; TRBD2 matches 9 bases. Germline assignment: CDR1 SGHAT and CDR2 FQDESV (reference sequence). CDR3 length equals 17 residues. With V trimmed by 2 bases and J by 1 base, 5 bases remained unmatched.

About this clonotype itself: An end of the junction does not agree with germline; a read error may underlie this. J is TRBJ2-3 and V is TRBV13; TRBD2 agrees at 7 bases. Germline CDR1 PRHDT, CDR2 FYEKMQ (reference sequence). The CDR3 is made up of 15 amino acids. Here the CDR3 reads CASSLALADTDTQYF. The CDR3, as DNA: TGCGCCAGCAGCTTAGCCCTAGCGGACACAGATACGCAGTATTTT. Supplemented by reference TRBV13 and TRBJ2-3, the full variable domain reads AAGVIQSPRHLIKEKRETATLKCYPIPRHDTVYWYQQGPGQDPQFLISFYEKMQSDKGSIPDRFSAQQFSDYHSELNMSSLELGDSALYFCASSLALADTDTQYFGPGTRLTVL.

The chain employs TRBV11-2 and TRBJ1-2, with 7 bases fitting TRBD1. The CDR3 has 15 amino acids. Germline assignment: CDR1 SGHAT and CDR2 FQNNGV. Unmatched junction bases numbered 7, after V lost 4 bases and J lost 2 bases. The CDR3 nucleotides are TGTGCCAGCAGCTCTACCCCGGGACAGAACTATGGCTACACCTTC. Encoded protein: CASSSTPGQNYGYTF.

The chain combines TRBV29-1 with TRBJ1-2; D gene uncertain. The V and J ends lost 5 bases and 1 base respectively, with 8 bases between them. CDR1 and CDR2 (germline): SQVTM, ANQGSEA. The CDR3 contains 12 residues. In nucleotides, the CDR3 is TGCAGCGTTCCCCCAGATAACTATGGCTACACCTTC. Encoded protein: CSVPPDNYGYTF.

This clonotype was counted once. The CDR3 bases are TGTGCCAGCAGCGTAGCGGCTAGCGGAACCTACGAGCAGTACTTC. As protein: CASSVAASGTYEQYF. The chain combines TRBV9 with TRBJ2-7, with 7 bases fitting TRBD2. Trimming at V came to 0 bases and at J to 2 bases, leaving 5 bases not matched to a gene. CDR3 length: 15 amino acids. Germline lookup yields CDR1 SGDLS and CDR2 YYNGEE.

The chain carries TRBV19 and TRBJ2-1, with 7 bases fitting TRBD1. The CDR3 is made up of 15 amino acids. Trimming removed 6 bases from V and 4 bases from J; junction bases left unmatched: 9. In germline, CDR1 is LNHDA, CDR2 SQIVND (reference sequence). CDR3 DNA sequence: TGTGCCAGTAGCATAACAGGGGAAGGGTACAATGAGCAGTTCTTC. This sequence encodes CASSITGEGYNEQFF.

The CDR3 nucleotides are TGCAGTGCTAACGGACTAGGGGTAGCAGATACGCAGTATTTT. Amino acids: CSANGLGVADTQYF. The chain has TRBV20-1 and TRBJ2-3; 7 bases line up with TRBD2. The germline gives CDR1 DFQATT, CDR2 SNEGSKA (reference sequence). CDR3 length equals 14 residues. J lost 4 bases, V lost 4 bases, and 8 bases had no gene match.

The rearrangement joins TRBV5-6 to TRBJ2-7; D gene unclear. The CDR3 has 17 residues. With 1 base removed from V and 2 bases from J, the gap between germline ends came to 19 bases. Germline-derived CDR1 and CDR2 are SGHDT and YYEEEE. CDR3 sequence: CASSLLFRAPSTYEQYF. CDR3 DNA: TGTGCCAGCAGCTTGCTCTTTCGGGCGCCATCAACCTACGAGCAGTACTTC.

The chain is built from TRBV2 and TRBJ2-3, with a tentative D call TRBD2 (6 bases). Germline V gene data show CDR1 as SNHLY and CDR2 as FYNNEI. The CDR3 is 14 residues long. The V and J ends lost 10 bases and 2 bases respectively, with 16 bases between them. This chain's CDR3 is CATKDGTYTDTQYF. CDR3 nucleotides: TGTGCCACCAAGGACGGGACTTACACAGATACGCAGTATTTT. Full variable domain (remainder filled in from reference TRBV2 and TRBJ2-3): EPEVTQTPSHQVTQMGQEVILRCVPISNHLYFYWYRQILGQKVEFLVSFYNNEISEKSEIFDDQFSVERPDGSNFTLKIRSTKLEDSAMYFCATKDGTYTDTQYFGPGTRLTVL.

This rearrangement joins TRBV28 to TRBJ2-7, with no clear D. Trimming cost V 5 bases and J 3 bases, with 14 bases left between them. The CDR3 consists of 14 residues. CDR1 and CDR2 from the germline V gene are MDHEN and SYDVKM. CDR3: CASSTVGSGYEQYF. The CDR3 DNA reads TGTGCCAGCAGTACGGTTGGATCCGGCTACGAGCAGTACTTC.

V gene TRBV27 combines with J gene TRBJ2-6; D is unclear. V was clipped by 4 bases and J by 5 bases, with 12 bases between them. The CDR3 covers 15 residues. Per germline, CDR1 MNHEY and CDR2 SMNVEV (reference sequence). Here the CDR3 DNA reads TGTGCCAGCAGTTCATATCGACTCAGGGCCAACGTCCTGACTTTC. The encoded protein is CASSSYRLRANVLTF.

The CDR3 sequence: CASTTVLAKNIQYF. Here the CDR3 DNA reads TGTGCCAGCACTACAGTCCTAGCCAAAAACATTCAGTACTTC. The rearrangement joins TRBV12-3 or TRBV12-4 to TRBJ2-4; D remains unclear. V shed 7 bases and J shed 0 bases, with 10 bases lying between them. The CDR3 is 14 residues long.

The chain has TRBV13 and TRBJ2-3, with 7 nucleotides matching TRBD2. The CDR3 is 16 amino acids. V was pared by 6 bases and J by 6 bases, with 15 bases of the junction left unmatched. Germline lookup yields CDR1 PRHDT and CDR2 FYEKMQ (reference sequence). The CDR3 here is CASRKGASGADDTQYF. The CDR3 nucleotides are TGTGCCAGCAGGAAAGGGGCTAGCGGCGCCGATGATACGCAGTATTTT. The full variable domain, in which reference TRBV13 and TRBJ2-3 provide the parts outside the CDR3, is AAGVIQSPRHLIKEKRETATLKCYPIPRHDTVYWYQQGPGQDPQFLISFYEKMQSDKGSIPDRFSAQQFSDYHSELNMSSLELGDSALYFCASRKGASGADDTQYFGPGTRLTVL.

This clonotype was detected only a few times. The V and J genes are TRBV29-1 and TRBJ2-7, with a tentative D call TRBD1 (5 bases). Germline V gene sequence: CDR1 SQVTM, CDR2 ANQGSEA. V was pared by 3 bases and J by 4 bases, with 13 bases between. There are 13 residues in the CDR3. This CDR3 reads CSVDQGTSYEQYF. The CDR3 nucleotides are TGCAGCGTTGACCAGGGAACATCGTACGAGCAGTACTTC.